Following are 25 T cell receptor beta chains from one sample sequenced in a study of OX40 agonist ivuxolimab in advanced cancers. Sequencing was performed with immunoSEQ multiplex PCR; in TCRdb, only in-frame clones are kept and a portion is missing. The sample shows about 140,000 clones, 90% to 95% of them seen only once. Sequencing was performed on CD4+ or CD8+ T cells sorted from blood, taken in a trial of the OX40 agonist ivuxolimab. The receptors here all came from an adult with an advanced solid tumor such as melanoma, head and neck, liver or kidney cancer.

The J gene is TRBJ1-2, the V gene TRBV27, with D unclear. From germline, CDR1 is MNHEY and CDR2 SMNVEV (reference sequence). Trimming removed 5 bases from V and 0 bases from J, with 7 bases in between. The CDR3 has 13 amino acids. In DNA, the CDR3 is TGTGCCAGCAGTCCCAGCGCTAACTATGGCTACACCTTC. This translates into CASSPSANYGYTF.

The gene calls are TRBV28 and TRBJ1-4; maybe TRBD1 (5 bases). Germline V gene sequence: CDR1 MDHEN, CDR2 SYDVKM. The CDR3 contains 15 residues. V was clipped by 2 bases and J by 8 bases, with 15 bases between them. The CDR3 loop reads CASSLNWGTGEKLFF. The CDR3, as DNA: TGTGCCAGCAGTTTAAATTGGGGGACGGGGGAAAAACTGTTTTTT.

V is TRBV18 and J is TRBJ2-2; D may be TRBD1 or TRBD2 (5 bases each). Trimming took off 0 bases at V and 7 bases at J, with 15 bases between the two ends. Looked up from germline, CDR1 is KGHSH and CDR2 is LQKENI. This CDR3 has 16 residues. The CDR3: CASSPPSRAGGGELFF. In DNA form, the CDR3 reads TGTGCCAGCTCACCACCGAGCAGGGCAGGAGGCGGGGAGCTGTTTTTT.

J is TRBJ2-2 and V is TRBV6-6; 9 bases agree with TRBD2. The junction had 12 bases not matched to a gene; V was cut back by 8 bases and J by 5 bases. The germline V gene has CDR1 MNHNY and CDR2 SVGAGI (reference sequence). CDR3 size: 16 residues. The CDR3 DNA sequence: TGTGCCAGCTCACCACCGGCTAGCGGGACGACCGGGGAGCTGTTTTTT. It translates to CASSPPASGTTGELFF.

This chain uses TRBV19 with TRBJ1-2; TRBD1 might be the D (5 bases). Per germline, CDR1 LNHDA and CDR2 SQIVND (reference sequence). CDR3 length: 15 amino acids. Trimming pared 1 base from V and 8 bases from J, leaving 17 bases between. CDR3 sequence reads: CASSIGHLGTRGYTF. CDR3 in DNA: TGTGCCAGTAGTATAGGTCATCTCGGGACTCGGGGCTACACCTTC.

This chain links TRBV6-1 with TRBJ1-6; D call uncertain. Germline assignment: CDR1 MNHNS and CDR2 SASEGT. The CDR3 consists of 13 residues. V lost 10 bases to trimming and J lost 6 bases, with 13 bases between them. The CDR3 region is CATTESGNSPLHF. DNA of the CDR3: TGTGCCACCACGGAGTCCGGTAATTCACCCCTCCACTTT.

This clone showed up just once. J is TRBJ1-2 and V is TRBV9; TRBD1 aligns across 11 bases. This CDR3 region has 15 residues. Per the germline V gene, CDR1 is SGDLS and CDR2 is YYNGEE. V shed 3 bases and J 4 bases; nucleotides not matched to a gene: 5. CDR3 bases: TGTGCCAGCAGCGGCGGACAGGGGGCTTTCTATGGCTACACCTTC. Translating gives CASSGGQGAFYGYTF.

The chain joins TRBV5-6 to TRBJ2-2; no reliable D call. Trimming pared 0 bases from V and 2 bases from J, leaving 8 bases between. This CDR3 spans 15 amino acids. CDR1 and CDR2 (germline): SGHDT, YYEEEE. Here the CDR3 DNA reads TGTGCCAGCAGCTTGGCACTGATAAACACCGGGGAGCTGTTTTTT. Translation: CASSLALINTGELFF.

This clone came up once. The CDR3 loop is CASTLKGLYSNQPQHF. The CDR3 DNA sequence: TGTGCCAGCACCCTCAAGGGCCTCTATAGCAATCAGCCCCAGCATTTT. The rearrangement joins TRBV28 to TRBJ1-5, with unresolved D. Germline-derived CDR1 and CDR2 are MDHEN and SYDVKM. Trimming removed 7 bases at V and 0 bases at J, with 16 bases between. The CDR3 runs 16 residues.

Worth noting for this clone: Different DNA sequences within this sample yield the same CDR3. This chain connects TRBV6-5 to TRBJ2-5; 7 nucleotides agree with TRBD1. The length of the CDR3 is 13 residues. Germline V gene lookup returns CDR1 MNHEY and CDR2 SVGAGI. Unmatched junction bases numbered 2, after V lost 6 bases and J lost 1 base. As DNA, the CDR3 is TGTGCCAGCAGCGACAGGGCCCAAGAGACCCAGTACTTC. It specifies CASSDRAQETQYF.

About this clone itself: Germline is not matched at one junction end, which may reflect a read error. J is TRBJ2-3 and V is TRBV7-2; 10 bases agree with TRBD2. The CDR3 is 15 residues long. Germline CDR1 reads SGHTA; CDR2 reads FQGNSA. The CDR3 spells CASSIALAGEDTQYF. The CDR3 DNA is TGTGCCAGCAGCATAGCGCTAGCGGGAGAGGATACGCAGTATTTT. The full variable domain, with the rest looked up from reference TRBV7-2 and TRBJ2-3, is GAGVSQSPSNKVTEKGKDVELRCDPISGHTALYWYRQSLGQGLEFLIYFQGNSAPDKSGLPSDRFSAERTGGSVSTLTIQRTQQEDSAVYLCASSIALAGEDTQYFGPGTRLTVL.

This rearrangement joins TRBV4-3 to TRBJ2-7, with 7 positions matching TRBD1. CDR1 is LGHNA, CDR2 YSLEER, per germline. The CDR3 loop spans 16 amino acids. Losses at the gene ends were 1 base for V and 2 bases for J; bases not matched to a gene: 8. The CDR3 nucleotides are TGCGCCAGCAGCCAAGTGTATCACAGGGGAGCCTACGAGCAGTACTTC. Protein: CASSQVYHRGAYEQYF.

The chain joins TRBV6-1 to TRBJ2-2; 8 bases match TRBD2. Per germline, CDR1 MNHNS and CDR2 SASEGT. The CDR3 is 15 residues long. Trimming removed 7 bases from V and 4 bases from J; junction bases left unmatched: 8. The CDR3 nucleotides read TGTGCCAGCATATCGGGGGGGCCGCCCACCGGGGAGCTGTTTTTT. Residues: CASISGGPPTGELFF.

The chain combines TRBV28 with TRBJ2-7; 10 bases line up with TRBD1. In germline, CDR1 is MDHEN, CDR2 SYDVKM. The CDR3 is made up of 15 amino acids. Trimming cost V 5 bases and J 2 bases; bases outside gene matches: 6. As DNA, the CDR3 is TGTGCCAGCAGTGCAACGACAGGGGGCGCCTACGAGCAGTACTTC. Amino acids: CASSATTGGAYEQYF.

The gene calls are TRBV7-6 and TRBJ1-1, with D maybe TRBD1 (6 bases). The CDR3 consists of 15 residues. Trimming removed 1 base from V and 6 bases from J, with 15 bases in between. Looked up from germline, CDR1 is SGHVS and CDR2 is FNYEAQ. The CDR3 loop reads CASSLGDIRTAEAFF. DNA of the CDR3: TGTGCCAGCAGCTTAGGGGACATTCGGACCGCTGAAGCTTTCTTT.

This chain joins TRBV6-5 and TRBJ1-2; a weak D match, TRBD1 (5 bases). The germline CDR1 and CDR2 sequences are MNHEY and SVGAGI. The CDR3 is 13 residues long. V was cut by 4 bases and J by 4 bases, with 10 bases left in between. CDR3 protein: CASSSQGPYGYTF. CDR3 sequence (DNA): TGTGCCAGCAGTTCCCAGGGTCCCTATGGCTACACCTTC.

This clone was seen just once. The chain links TRBV28 to TRBJ2-7; D remains unclear. Germline CDR1 is MDHEN and CDR2 is SYDVKM. There are 12 residues in the CDR3. Trimming removed 3 bases from V and 4 bases from J, with 7 bases in between. The DNA for the CDR3 is TGTGCCAGCAGTTTGATAGGGTACGAGCAGTACTTC. This encodes CASSLIGYEQYF.

In this sample, this clone turned up once. CDR3 in amino acids: CASSPPSGSYEQYF. CDR3 nucleotides: TGTGCCAGCTCACCACCGTCCGGTTCCTACGAGCAGTACTTC. The rearrangement links TRBV18 to TRBJ2-7, with no clear D. The V end lost 0 bases, the J end lost 1 base, and 7 bases lay between the germline ends. The CDR3 loop spans 14 amino acids. CDR1 is KGHSH, CDR2 LQKENI, per germline.

This clone is a singleton in its sample. The chain is built from TRBV6-6 and TRBJ1-2; no reliable D call. Deletions cut 2 bases from V and 8 bases from J, with 12 bases between. Germline CDR1 reads MNHNY; CDR2 reads SVGAGI (reference sequence). This CDR3 is 13 amino acids long. The CDR3 DNA is TGTGCCAGCAGTTACACAAGTGCGAAAGGCTACACCTTC. Residues: CASSYTSAKGYTF.

The V and J genes are TRBV6-1 and TRBJ2-6; unclear D gene. Deletions cut 3 bases from V and 0 bases from J, with 9 bases between. The germline V gene has CDR1 MNHNS and CDR2 SASEGT. The CDR3 length is 16 residues. The CDR3 nucleotides read TGTGCCAGCAGTGACCGACGGAGCTCTGGGGCCAACGTCCTGACTTTC. Protein product: CASSDRRSSGANVLTF.

This chain connects TRBV6-1 to TRBJ2-3, with D tentatively TRBD1 or TRBD2 (5 bases each). The CDR3 contains 14 residues. The ends were cut back, 4 bases at V and 2 bases at J, with 10 bases in the middle. CDR1 is MNHNS, CDR2 SASEGT, per germline. The CDR3 nucleotides are TGTGCCAGCAGTGGAGGGGTTGACACAGATACGCAGTATTTT. Encoded protein: CASSGGVDTDTQYF.

This chain joins TRBV9 and TRBJ2-3; possibly TRBD1 or TRBD2 for D (5 bases each). With 6 bases removed from V and 4 bases from J, the gap between germline ends came to 12 bases. The CDR3 spans 13 residues. Germline loops: CDR1 SGDLS, CDR2 YYNGEE. The CDR3 DNA follows: TGTGCCAGCACCCAGAGGGGCGCAGATACGCAGTATTTT. This gives the protein CASTQRGADTQYF.

The chain uses TRBV6-6 and TRBJ1-5; D might be TRBD1 (6 bases). Germline V gene sequence: CDR1 MNHNY, CDR2 SVGAGI (reference sequence). Between the trimmed V and J ends, which lost 7 bases and 8 bases, there was a span of 21 bases. This CDR3 contains 15 residues. CDR3 bases: TGTGCCAGCACCCTCGCCGGGGGGCCCGCAAAGCCCCAGCATTTT. Amino acids: CASTLAGGPAKPQHF.

CDR3 loop: CASSAGRSSGNTIYF. CDR3 DNA sequence: TGTGCCAGCAGCGCCGGACGTTCCTCTGGAAACACCATATATTTT. This chain uses TRBV9 with TRBJ1-3; D remains ambiguous. CDR1 and CDR2 (germline): SGDLS, YYNGEE. CDR3 length: 15 amino acids. Trimming cost V 3 bases and J 0 bases, with 10 bases left between them.

V and J are TRBV6-6 and TRBJ1-2; D may be TRBD1 (6 bases). Trimming left V 5 bases short and J 8 bases short, with 12 bases between. Germline loops: CDR1 MNHNY, CDR2 SVGAGI (reference sequence). CDR3 length: 12 residues. CDR3 sequence reads: CASSTLRGGYTF. The CDR3 DNA reads as TGTGCCAGCAGTACCCTCAGGGGCGGCTACACCTTC.